The TCR beta chain under discussion was sequenced for a study of T cell responses to AZD1222 COVID-19 vaccine. Study-wide context: Recipients boosted at about 4 weeks or about 12 weeks are pooled. Findings and caveats of the study: Along spike, vaccine-associated CD4 TCRs were found throughout, with dominance at 160-218 and 743-854. Clonal diversity was possibly underestimated, and white British individuals and females predominated among donors.

A remark on this clone: Its target is unknown.

Sequenced by immunoSEQ multiplex PCR; TCRdb stores in-frame clones only, minus some. The sample contains 140,000 to 150,000 clones, around 93% of which appear only once. Sequencing was performed on peripheral blood, taken on day 0 of AZD1222 vaccination. The TCR was taken from an adult in good health.

CDR3 residues: CASSYSDRTNEQYF. The DNA for the CDR3 is TGTGCCAGCAGTTACTCCGACAGAACCAACGAGCAGTACTTC. This rearrangement joins TRBV6-5 to TRBJ2-7; the D gene is possibly TRBD1 (5 bases). CDR1 MNHEY and CDR2 SVGAGI come from the germline V gene. Trimming shortened V by 0 bases and J by 5 bases, and 11 bases separated the two germline ends. This CDR3 region has 14 residues.